This T cell receptor beta chain originates from a study of shared T cell receptors in the human thymus. Measured with immunoSEQ multiplex PCR; TCRdb has only the in-frame clones, and not every one. The repertoire holds fewer than 700,000 clones, with 88% as singletons. These records were also assigned to another study, of human thymus T cells. From that study: The source of the thymus tissue was resections taken during corrective heart surgery.

This sequence originates from a boy under three years old with a congenital heart defect. The sample was thymocytes.

The CDR3 DNA reads TGCGCCAGCAGCCAAGGGGCGGGACAGACCTACAATGAGCAGTTCTTC. Its protein is CASSQGAGQTYNEQFF. The J gene is TRBJ2-1, the V gene TRBV4-1, with D maybe TRBD1 (7 bases). CDR1 and CDR2 from the germline V gene are MGHRA and YSYEKL. This CDR3 has 16 amino acids. The germline V and J ends were trimmed by 1 base and 2 bases, with 12 bases remaining between them.